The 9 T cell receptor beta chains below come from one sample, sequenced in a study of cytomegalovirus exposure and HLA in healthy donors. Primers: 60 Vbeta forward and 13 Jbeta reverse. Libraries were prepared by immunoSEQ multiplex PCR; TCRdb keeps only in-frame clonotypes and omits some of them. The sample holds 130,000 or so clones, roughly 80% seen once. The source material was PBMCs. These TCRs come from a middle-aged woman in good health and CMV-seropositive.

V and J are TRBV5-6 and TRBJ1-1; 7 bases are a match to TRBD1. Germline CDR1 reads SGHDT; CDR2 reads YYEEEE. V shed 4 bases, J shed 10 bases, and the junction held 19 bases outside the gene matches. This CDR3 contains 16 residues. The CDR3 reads CASSALTGTAHKAAFF. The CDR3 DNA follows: TGTGCCAGCAGCGCTTTAACCGGGACAGCACACAAGGCAGCTTTCTTT.

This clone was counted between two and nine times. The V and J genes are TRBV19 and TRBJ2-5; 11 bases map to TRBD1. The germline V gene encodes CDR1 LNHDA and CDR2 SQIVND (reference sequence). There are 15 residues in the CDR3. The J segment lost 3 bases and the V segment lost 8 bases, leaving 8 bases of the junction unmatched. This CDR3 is CASHKGGQGEETQYF. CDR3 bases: TGTGCCAGTCATAAAGGGGGACAGGGGGAAGAGACCCAGTACTTC.

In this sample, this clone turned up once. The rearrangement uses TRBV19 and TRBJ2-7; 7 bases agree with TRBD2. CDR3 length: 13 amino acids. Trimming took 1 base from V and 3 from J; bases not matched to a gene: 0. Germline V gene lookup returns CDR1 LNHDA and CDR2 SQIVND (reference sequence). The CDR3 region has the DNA TGTGCCAGTAGTATAGGCGGGGGCTACGAGCAGTACTTC. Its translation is CASSIGGGYEQYF.

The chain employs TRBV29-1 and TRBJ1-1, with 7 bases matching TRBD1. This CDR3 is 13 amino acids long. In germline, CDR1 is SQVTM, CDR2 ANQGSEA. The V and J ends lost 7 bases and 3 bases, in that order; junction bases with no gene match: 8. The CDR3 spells CSAQGQLYTEAFF. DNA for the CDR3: TGCAGCGCCCAGGGACAGCTCTACACTGAAGCTTTCTTT.

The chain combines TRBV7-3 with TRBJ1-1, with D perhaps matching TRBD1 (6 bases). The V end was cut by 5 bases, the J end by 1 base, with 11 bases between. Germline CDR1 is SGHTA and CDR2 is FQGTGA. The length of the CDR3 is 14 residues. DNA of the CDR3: TGTGCCAGCAGCAAGACGACAGGGAACACTGAAGCTTTCTTT. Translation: CASSKTTGNTEAFF.

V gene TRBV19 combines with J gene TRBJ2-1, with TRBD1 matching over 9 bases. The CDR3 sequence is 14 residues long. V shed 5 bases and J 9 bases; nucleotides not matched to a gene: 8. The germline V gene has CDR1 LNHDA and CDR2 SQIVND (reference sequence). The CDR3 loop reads CASSSGTGPGEQFF. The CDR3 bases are TGTGCCAGTAGTTCTGGGACAGGGCCGGGTGAGCAGTTCTTC.

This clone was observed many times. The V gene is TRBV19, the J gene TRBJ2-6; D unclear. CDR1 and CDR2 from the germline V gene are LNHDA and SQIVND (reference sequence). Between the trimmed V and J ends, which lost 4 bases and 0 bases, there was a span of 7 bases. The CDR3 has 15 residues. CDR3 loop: CASSNTISGANVLTF. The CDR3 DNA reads TGTGCCAGTAGTAACACAATCTCTGGGGCCAACGTCCTGACTTTC.

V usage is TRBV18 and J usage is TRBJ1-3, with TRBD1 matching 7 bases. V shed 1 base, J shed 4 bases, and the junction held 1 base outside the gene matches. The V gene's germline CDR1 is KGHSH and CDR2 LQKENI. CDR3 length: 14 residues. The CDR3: CASSPLDRGNTIYF. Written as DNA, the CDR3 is TGTGCCAGCTCACCACTGGACAGGGGAAACACCATATATTTT.

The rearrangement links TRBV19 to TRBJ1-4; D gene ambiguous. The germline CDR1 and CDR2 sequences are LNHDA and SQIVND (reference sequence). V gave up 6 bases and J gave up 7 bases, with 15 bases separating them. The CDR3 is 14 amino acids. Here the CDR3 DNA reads TGTGCCAGTAGATTGGTCGGTGGTGGTGAAAAACTGTTTTTT. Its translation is CASRLVGGGEKLFF.